One T cell receptor beta chain is described in this entry. This sample was included in a study of T cell responses to AZD1222 COVID-19 vaccine. Background on the study: Pooled samples include second doses given at about 4 or 12 weeks.

Only in-frame clones appear in the TCRdb table, and some are missing; sequencing was by immunoSEQ multiplex PCR. The sample includes some 150,000 clones, over 75% of them seen just once. This CDR3 region has 15 residues. V shed 2 bases, J shed 4 bases, and the junction held 8 bases outside the gene matches. Germline lookup yields CDR1 SGHNT and CDR2 YYREEE (reference sequence). This TCR was recovered from an adult in good health. The V gene is TRBV5-4, the J gene TRBJ2-7, with 8 bases identical to TRBD2. The sequencing here drew on peripheral blood, taken on day 0 of AZD1222 vaccination. CDR3 bases: TGTGCCAGCAGCTTCGTAGCGGGACTAAGGTACGAGCAGTACTTC. This translates into CASSFVAGLRYEQYF.